This T cell receptor beta chain came from a study of blood T cell repertoires in COVID-19. Generated by immunoSEQ multiplex PCR, the TCRdb table keeps only in-frame clones and is missing some. The sample includes around 72,000 clones, roughly 80% of them seen just once. CDR1 KGHSH and CDR2 LQKENI come from the germline V gene. J was trimmed by 4 bases and V by 1 base; bases with no gene match: 24. The CDR3 contains 21 residues. The clonotype was recovered from a woman in her 70s with acute or convalescent COVID-19. The chain links TRBV18 to TRBJ1-2, with TRBD1 matching over 7 bases. The sequencing sample was made of peripheral blood. CDR3 coding DNA: TGTGCCAGCTCACCACGGGTCGTAAACCGGGACAGCATAAGGGGGTCCTATGGCTACACCTTC. Protein product: CASSPRVVNRDSIRGSYGYTF.